The rows below give T cell receptor beta chains drawn from one sample of a study of blood T cell repertoires in COVID-19. TCRdb keeps only in-frame clones here, not all; method: immunoSEQ multiplex PCR. The repertoire consists of roughly 150,000 clones, with more than 80% occurring once and the leading ten covering approximately 11%. What was sequenced was peripheral blood. The receptors originated from a woman of 80 years or more with acute or convalescent COVID-19. Both conserved end residues are part of each CDR3. The order of the fields is J gene, V gene, clone size, D gene, CDR3 protein, CDR3 DNA. D genes are given only for firm matches. Not all rows give a size; the values are once, few, many and, for expanded clones, a class.

>TRBJ1-2|TRBV5-1|.|TRBD1
CASSQQTGGTNYGYTF
TGCGCCAGCAGCCAACAGACAGGGGGCACAAACTATGGCTACACCTTC
>TRBJ1-6|TRBV7-3|once|.
CASSLIGENSPLHF
TGTGCCAGCAGCTTAATCGGGGAAAATTCACCCCTCCACTTT
>TRBJ2-3|TRBV25-1|.|TRBD2
CASRPGRVDTDTQYF
TGTGCCAGCAGGCCCGGGAGGGTGGACACAGATACGCAGTATTTT
>TRBJ1-6|TRBV30|.|.
CAWILGGHNSPLHF
TGTGCCTGGATCCTAGGAGGGCATAATTCACCCCTCCACTTT
>TRBJ2-7|TRBV18|.|TRBD1
CASSLDRGNEQYF
TGTGCCAGCTCATTAGACAGGGGCAACGAGCAGTACTTC
>TRBJ2-4|TRBV3-1/TRBV3-2|.|.
CASSPSDSRTTKNIQYF
TGTGCCAGCAGCCCTTCCGATAGCCGTACTACCAAAAACATTCAGTACTTC
>TRBJ1-2|TRBV7-3|.|TRBD1
CASSLGQGNYGYTF
TGTGCCAGCAGCCTAGGACAGGGGAACTATGGCTACACCTTC
>TRBJ1-1|TRBV30|.|.
CAWSVQQIYTEAFF
TGTGCCTGGAGTGTACAACAGATTTACACTGAAGCTTTCTTT
>TRBJ2-5|TRBV4-3|.|TRBD2
CASSRERGTQYF
TGCGCCAGCAGCCGGGAGCGGGGGACCCAGTACTTC
>TRBJ2-1|TRBV2|.|TRBD2
CASGDGGDDYNEQFF
TGTGCCAGCGGCGACGGGGGGGATGACTACAATGAGCAGTTCTTC
>TRBJ2-3|TRBV6-5|.|TRBD2
CASSSPLAGLTDTQYF
TGTGCCAGCAGTTCTCCTCTAGCGGGGTTAACAGATACGCAGTATTTT
>TRBJ1-3|TRBV30|.|TRBD1
CAWASGTGTSSGNTIYF
TGTGCCTGGGCCTCCGGGACAGGCACTAGCTCTGGAAACACCATATATTTT
>TRBJ1-2|TRBV10-3|.|.
CAISEHRAGYTF
TGTGCCATCAGTGAACACAGGGCTGGCTACACCTTC
>TRBJ2-7|TRBV19|.|TRBD2
CASSTSGGSYEQYF
TGTGCCAGTAGTACCTCGGGAGGATCCTACGAGCAGTACTTC
>TRBJ1-4|TRBV7-9|.|.
CASSLVTGVGEKLFF
TGTGCCAGCAGCTTAGTAACCGGGGTTGGGGAAAAACTGTTTTTT
>TRBJ1-5|TRBV23-1|.|TRBD1
CASSHVRGQGDDQPQHF
TGCGCCAGCAGTCACGTCAGGGGACAGGGCGATGATCAGCCCCAGCATTTT
>TRBJ1-2|TRBV5-6|.|TRBD1
CASSFGTDGYTF
TGTGCCAGCAGCTTCGGGACAGACGGCTACACCTTC
>TRBJ2-5|TRBV7-3|.|TRBD1
CASSLTTGETQYF
TGTGCCAGCAGCTTAACGACAGGGGAGACCCAGTACTTC
>TRBJ1-2|TRBV5-1|.|TRBD1
CASSSQGQGIDGYTF
TGCGCCAGCAGCAGCCAGGGACAGGGAATCGATGGCTACACCTTC
>TRBJ2-7|TRBV5-1|.|.
CASSLQGSSYEQYF
TGCGCCAGCAGCTTGCAGGGGTCTTCCTACGAGCAGTACTTC
>TRBJ1-5|TRBV18|once|TRBD1
CASSEGTGGNQPQHF
TGTGCCAGCTCAGAAGGGACAGGGGGCAATCAGCCCCAGCATTTT
>TRBJ2-1|TRBV5-1|.|TRBD2
CASSPLGTSGGQGFF
TGCGCCAGCAGCCCCCTGGGGACTAGCGGGGGGCAGGGGTTCTTC
>TRBJ1-3|TRBV7-9|once|.
CASSLQGWSGNTIYF
TGTGCCAGCAGCTTGCAGGGGTGGTCTGGAAACACCATATATTTT
>TRBJ2-7|TRBV3-1/TRBV3-2|.|TRBD2
CASSHLSGGAVEQYF
TGTGCCAGCAGCCACCTGAGCGGGGGGGCGGTCGAGCAGTACTTC
>TRBJ1-6|TRBV11-2|.|.
CASSPRGGSPLHF
TGTGCCAGCAGCCCAAGGGGGGGCTCACCCCTCCACTTT
>TRBJ2-6|TRBV4-1|.|TRBD1
CASSQGGTGISGANVLTF
TGCGCCAGCAGCCAAGGCGGGACAGGGATCTCTGGGGCCAACGTCCTGACTTTC
>TRBJ2-1|TRBV5-1|once|TRBD2
CASTSGAGGRGEQFF
TGCGCCAGCACCTCCGGGGCGGGGGGACGAGGTGAGCAGTTCTTC
>TRBJ2-7|TRBV9|.|.
CASSAKDGRGYEQYF
TGTGCCAGCAGCGCCAAAGATGGCAGGGGCTACGAGCAGTACTTC
>TRBJ2-7|TRBV19|.|.
CASSGPSSYEQYF
TGTGCCAGTAGTGGGCCGAGCTCCTACGAGCAGTACTTC
>TRBJ1-2|TRBV19|.|.
CASSIAPGQGNGYGYTF
TGTGCCAGTAGTATAGCCCCGGGGCAGGGGAACGGCTATGGCTACACCTTC
>TRBJ1-2|TRBV7-6|once|TRBD1
CASSLGDRVGYGYTF
TGTGCCAGCAGCTTGGGGGACAGGGTGGGCTATGGCTACACCTTC
>TRBJ2-7|TRBV5-1|.|TRBD1
CASSLATGTGIYEQYF
TGCGCCAGCAGCTTGGCGACCGGGACAGGGATCTACGAGCAGTACTTC
>TRBJ1-5|TRBV2|.|.
CASHRDTYQPQHF
TGTGCCTCCCATCGGGACACCTATCAGCCCCAGCATTTT
>TRBJ2-1|TRBV11-2|few|.
CASSLAAGRSYNEQFF
TGTGCCAGCAGCTTAGCCGCGGGGCGCTCCTACAATGAGCAGTTCTTC
>TRBJ2-1|TRBV19|.|.
CASSDRRLYNEQFF
TGTGCCAGTTCCGACCGCAGACTCTACAATGAGCAGTTCTTC
>TRBJ2-6|TRBV2|.|TRBD2
CASSLLGLAGANVLTF
TGTGCCAGCAGTCTCCTAGGACTAGCTGGGGCCAACGTCCTGACTTTC